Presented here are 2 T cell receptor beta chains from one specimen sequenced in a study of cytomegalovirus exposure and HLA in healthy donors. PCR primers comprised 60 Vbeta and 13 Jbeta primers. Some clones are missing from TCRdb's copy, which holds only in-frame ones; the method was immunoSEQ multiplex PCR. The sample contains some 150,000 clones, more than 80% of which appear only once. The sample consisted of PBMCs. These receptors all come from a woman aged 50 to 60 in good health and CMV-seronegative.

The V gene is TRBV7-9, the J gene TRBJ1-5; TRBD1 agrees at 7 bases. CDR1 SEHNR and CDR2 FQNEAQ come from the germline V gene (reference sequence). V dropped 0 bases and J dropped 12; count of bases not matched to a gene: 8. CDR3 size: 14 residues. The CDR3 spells CASSLAGTVNNQHF. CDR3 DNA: TGTGCCAGCAGCTTAGCGGGGACAGTAAACAACCAGCATTTT.

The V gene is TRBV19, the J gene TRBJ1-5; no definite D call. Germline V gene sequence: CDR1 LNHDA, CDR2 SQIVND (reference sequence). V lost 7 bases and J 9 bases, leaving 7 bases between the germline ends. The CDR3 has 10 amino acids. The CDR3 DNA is TGTGCCAGTAATAGATGGCCCCAGCATTTT. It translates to CASNRWPQHF.